This TCR beta chain appears in the sequencing data of a study of cytomegalovirus exposure and HLA in healthy donors. The PCR had 60 Vbeta and 13 Jbeta primers. Libraries were prepared by immunoSEQ multiplex PCR; TCRdb keeps only in-frame clonotypes and omits some of them. Among 50,000 to 55,000 clones, about 70% were seen once, and the ten largest hold under 25%. Germline CDR1 reads LNHDA; CDR2 reads SQIVND (reference sequence). There are 16 residues in the CDR3. The V and J ends lost 6 bases and 4 bases, in that order; junction bases with no gene match: 13. Sequenced material: PBMCs. V is TRBV19 and J is TRBJ2-5, with TRBD2 identical over 8 bases. The receptor comes from a woman aged 50 to 60 in good health and CMV-seropositive. The CDR3 is CASRSPSRGGIETQYF. CDR3 nucleotides: TGTGCCAGTAGGTCCCCCTCACGGGGGGGGATAGAGACCCAGTACTTC.